One sample yielded the 15 T cell receptor beta chains listed below, sequenced in a study of tumor-infiltrating lymphocytes in glioblastoma multiforme. Multiple V-beta primers and a C-beta primer amplified TCRB from RNA. MiXCR, applied by TCRdb to the multiplex PCR reads, yields one record per CDR3 protein. The repertoire holds about 15,000 distinct CDR3 sequences, with 65% to 75% as singletons. The sequencing sample was made of brain tumor tissue. The receptors come from a male donor with glioblastoma.

As to this clonotype: At one end, the junction sequence differs from germline, possibly due to a read error. The V gene is TRBV11-2, the J gene TRBJ2-1, with D unclear. The germline gives CDR1 SGHAT, CDR2 FQNNGV. The CDR3 runs 16 residues. The CDR3 coding sequence is TGTGCCAGCAGCTTAGTTAGTGGGCTCGCCTACAATGAGCAATTCTTC. Translated: CASSLVSGLAYNEQFF.

In this sample, this clonotype turned up once. The chain couples TRBV11-1 to TRBJ2-7; 7 bases map to TRBD1. CDR3 length: 15 amino acids. The V segment lost 3 bases and the J segment 1 base; nucleotides outside the gene matches: 6. CDR1 SGHAT and CDR2 FQDESV come from the germline V gene (reference sequence). DNA of the CDR3: TGTGCCAGCAGCTTCGGGACAGACTATTCCTACGAGCAGTACTTC. Translation gives CASSFGTDYSYEQYF.

On this clonotype: At one boundary the junction diverges from the germline segment, which might be a read error. This chain joins TRBV6-5 and TRBJ1-2; a possible D gene is TRBD1 (5 bases). The CDR3 covers 15 residues. The V gene's germline CDR1 is MNHEY and CDR2 SVGAGI. The CDR3 here is CASKFIGVSHYDYTF. The CDR3 DNA sequence: TGTGCCAGCAAGTTTATAGGGGTCTCCCACTATGACTACACCTTC.

As for this clonotype: Because the CDR3's place on the DNA is in doubt, the DNA is left out and the CDR3 is given as listed by TCRdb. The gene calls are TRBV11-3 and TRBJ2-2; the table calls TRBD2, which could not be checked here. From its first to its last residue, the CDR3 has 18 amino acids. Germline V gene data show CDR1 as SGHNT and CDR2 as YENEEA. CDR3 sequence: CASSIASRLAGETGSCFF.

In the case of this clonotype: The junction does not match germline at one end; this may be a read error. The rearrangement links TRBV11-3 to TRBJ2-1; D not certain. Germline assignment: CDR1 SGHNT and CDR2 YENEEA. This CDR3 comprises 12 residues. Here the CDR3 reads CASSLVPGERFF. The CDR3 DNA reads TGCGCCAGCAGCTTAGTTCCCGGTGAGCGGTTCTTC.

About this clonotype itself: Given a much more abundant clone one base away, this may be a read error. The V gene is TRBV10-2, the J gene TRBJ2-1, with a possible D match to TRBD1 (5 bases). This CDR3 has 12 residues. In germline, CDR1 is WSHSY, CDR2 SAAADI. Written as DNA, the CDR3 is TGCGCCAGCAGTGAGGGGGCCAATGATCAGTTCTTC. Translating it yields CASSEGANDQFF.

The V and J genes are TRBV11-2 and TRBJ2-2; 7 bases agree with TRBD2. The CDR3 is made up of 16 amino acids. CDR1 SGHAT and CDR2 FQNNGV come from the germline V gene. Trimming cost V 8 bases and J 6 bases; bases outside gene matches: 15. For the CDR3, the DNA is TGTGCCAGCGGGGGGATTGGTGCGGGAGTTCCCGGGGAGCTGTTTTTT. This codes for CASGGIGAGVPGELFF.

This clonotype appeared a single time. Germline and junction disagree at one end, which may indicate a read error. V gene TRBV10-1 combines with J gene TRBJ2-2; D remains unclear. Germline V gene lookup returns CDR1 WNHNN and CDR2 SYGVQD (reference sequence). This CDR3 has 14 amino acids. Here the CDR3 DNA reads TGCGCCAGCAATGATCAGGTTGGCGCCGGAGAGCTGCTTTTT. It yields the protein CASNDQVGAGELLF.

This clonotype was counted at least ten times. The chain carries TRBV11-2 and TRBJ2-7; the match to TRBD1 covers 7 bases. Germline CDR1 reads SGHAT; CDR2 reads FQNNGV. The CDR3 loop spans 15 amino acids. The trim removed 5 bases at V and 3 bases at J, leaving 10 bases unmatched. CDR3 residues: CASSPPDRSYYEQYF. The CDR3 nucleotides are TGTGCCAGCAGCCCGCCGGACAGGTCGTACTACGAGCAGTACTTC.

V usage is TRBV6-1 and J usage is TRBJ2-1; tentatively, D is TRBD2 (5 bases). This CDR3 is 12 amino acids long. Germline V gene sequence: CDR1 MNHNS, CDR2 SASEGT. V lost 9 bases to trimming and J lost 13 bases, with 19 bases between them. Here the CDR3 DNA reads TGTGCCAGTAGCGACCTTTACAATAAACAGTTCTTC. Protein: CASSDLYNKQFF.

On this clonotype itself: One end of the junction varies from germline; a read error may be responsible. The chain employs TRBV20-1 and TRBJ2-3; D might be TRBD1 or TRBD2, each matching 6 bases. CDR3 length equals 17 residues. Germline CDR1 DFQATT, CDR2 SNEGSKA (reference sequence). The CDR3: CSARDLLQGGPGDMQYF. The CDR3 DNA sequence: TGCAGTGCTAGAGACCTTTTACAGGGTGGCCCGGGAGATATGCAGTATTTT.

This clonotype was seen just once. It is likely a read error, because the conserved phenylalanine at the end of the CDR3 is missing. The V call is TRBV20-1, the J call TRBJ2-1, with 14 bases fitting TRBD2. Germline V gene data show CDR1 as DFQATT and CDR2 as SNEGSKA (reference sequence). The CDR3 has 14 amino acids. The trim removed 4 bases at V and 9 bases at J, leaving 5 bases unmatched. This CDR3 is CSAKGLAGEREQFI. CDR3 nucleotides: TGCAGTGCTAAGGGACTAGCGGGAGAACGTGAGCAGTTCATC.

This chain joins TRBV5-1 and TRBJ2-1, with D perhaps TRBD1 (6 bases). This CDR3 comprises 14 residues. Germline loops: CDR1 SGHRS, CDR2 YFSETQ. Trimming took off 4 bases at V and 12 bases at J, with 20 bases between the two ends. CDR3 bases: TGCGCCAGCAGCGACCCGGAAGGGGGAGTGGGGCAGTTCTTC. Amino acids: CASSDPEGGVGQFF.

V usage is TRBV20-1 and J usage is TRBJ2-3, with D perhaps assigned TRBD1 or TRBD2 (5 bases each). Germline lookup yields CDR1 DFQATT and CDR2 SNEGSKA (reference sequence). The CDR3 is 15 residues long. V lost 4 bases, J lost 3 bases, and 17 bases lay in between. The CDR3 coding sequence is TGCAGTGCTAACCACGGGACGGACTCGACAGATACGCAGTATTTT. Translating it yields CSANHGTDSTDTQYF.

This chain connects TRBV29-1 to TRBJ1-6; a weak D match, TRBD1 (5 bases). The germline V gene has CDR1 SQVTM and CDR2 ANQGSEA. Trimming removed 4 bases from V and 8 bases from J, with 12 bases in between. This CDR3 region has 13 residues. CDR3 in amino acids: CSVGGTGDSPLHF. DNA for the CDR3: TGCAGCGTTGGGGGGACGGGCGATTCACCCCTCCACTTT.